This T cell receptor (beta chain) was profiled in a study of blood T cell repertoires in COVID-19. At the level of the study: The United States, Italy and Spain provided the acute and convalescent COVID-19 samples.

Participant age was roughly 18 to 100 years, and participants resided in 20 to 30 US areas. Membership in each cohort depended on participant-reported clinical history. Using immunoSEQ multiplex PCR, the repertoire was profiled, and TCRdb retains in-frame clones only, with some absent. The data show roughly 190,000 clones, about 85% seen once. This clone was counted only a few times. This receptor was taken from a woman between 25 and 40 years old who had recovered from COVID-19. The source material was PBMCs or T cells enriched from blood (not recorded which).

The CDR3 sequence is CASSLESGGSEQPQHF. The CDR3 nucleotides are TGTGCCAGCAGCTTAGAGTCAGGGGGCTCTGAACAGCCCCAGCATTTT. V is TRBV7-2 and J is TRBJ1-5; 8 bases line up with TRBD1. From germline, CDR1 is SGHTA and CDR2 FQGNSA. The CDR3 spans 16 residues. V trimming: 1 base; J trimming: 7 bases; junction bases outside the gene matches: 9.